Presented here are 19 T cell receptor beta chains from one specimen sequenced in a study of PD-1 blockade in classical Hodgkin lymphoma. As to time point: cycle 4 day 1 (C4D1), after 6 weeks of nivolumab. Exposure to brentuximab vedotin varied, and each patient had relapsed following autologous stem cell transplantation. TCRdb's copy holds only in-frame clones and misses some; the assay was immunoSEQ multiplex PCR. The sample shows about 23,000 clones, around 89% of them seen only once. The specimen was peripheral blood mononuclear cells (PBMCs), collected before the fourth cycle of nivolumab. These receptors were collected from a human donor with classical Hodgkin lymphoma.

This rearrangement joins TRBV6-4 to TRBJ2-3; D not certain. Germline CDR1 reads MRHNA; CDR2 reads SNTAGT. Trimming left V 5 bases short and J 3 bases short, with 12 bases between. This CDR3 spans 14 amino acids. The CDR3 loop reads CASSLAGGTDTQYF. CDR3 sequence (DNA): TGTGCCAGCAGTTTAGCTGGTGGGACAGATACGCAGTATTTT.

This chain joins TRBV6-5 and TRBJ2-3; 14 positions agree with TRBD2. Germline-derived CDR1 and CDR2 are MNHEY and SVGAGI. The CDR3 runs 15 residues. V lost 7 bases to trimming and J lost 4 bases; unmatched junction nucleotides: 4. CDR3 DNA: TGTGCCAGCAAACTGGGACTAGCGGGAGCAGATACGCAGTATTTT. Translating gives CASKLGLAGADTQYF.

CDR3 in DNA: TGTGCCAGCAGCTATAAAAGCCTCCGACTAGCGGGAGGTGACGAGCAGTACTTC. This gives the protein CASSYKSLRLAGGDEQYF. The genes are TRBV7-8 and TRBJ2-7; 13 nucleotides agree with TRBD2. CDR1 SGHVS and CDR2 FQNEAQ come from the germline V gene. The CDR3 loop spans 18 amino acids. Trimming at V came to 4 bases and at J to 5 bases, leaving 14 bases not matched to a gene.

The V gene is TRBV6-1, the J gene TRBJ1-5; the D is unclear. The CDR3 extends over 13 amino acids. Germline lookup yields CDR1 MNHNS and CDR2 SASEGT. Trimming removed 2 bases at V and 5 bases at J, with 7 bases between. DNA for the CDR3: TGTGCCAGCAGTGAATTATACGATCAGCCCCAGCATTTT. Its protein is CASSELYDQPQHF.

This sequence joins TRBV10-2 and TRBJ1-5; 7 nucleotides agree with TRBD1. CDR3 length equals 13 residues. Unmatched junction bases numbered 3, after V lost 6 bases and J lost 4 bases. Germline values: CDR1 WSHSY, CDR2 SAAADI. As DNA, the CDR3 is TGCGCCAGCAGCCTGACAGGGAATCAGCCCCAGCATTTT. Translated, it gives CASSLTGNQPQHF.

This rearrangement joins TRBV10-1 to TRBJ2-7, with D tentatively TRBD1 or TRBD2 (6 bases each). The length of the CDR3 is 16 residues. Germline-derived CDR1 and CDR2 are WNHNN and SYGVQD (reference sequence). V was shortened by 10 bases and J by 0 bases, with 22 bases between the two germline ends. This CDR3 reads CATSRGGTQISYEQYF. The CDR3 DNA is TGCGCCACCTCCCGAGGGGGGACCCAAATCTCCTACGAGCAGTACTTC.

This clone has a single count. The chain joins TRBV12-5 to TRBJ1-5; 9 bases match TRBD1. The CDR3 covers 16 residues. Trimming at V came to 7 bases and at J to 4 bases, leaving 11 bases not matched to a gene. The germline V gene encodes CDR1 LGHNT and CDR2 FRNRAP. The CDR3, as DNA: TGTGCTAGTGCCACGGGACAGGGCGGCTTAAATCAGCCCCAGCATTTT. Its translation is CASATGQGGLNQPQHF.

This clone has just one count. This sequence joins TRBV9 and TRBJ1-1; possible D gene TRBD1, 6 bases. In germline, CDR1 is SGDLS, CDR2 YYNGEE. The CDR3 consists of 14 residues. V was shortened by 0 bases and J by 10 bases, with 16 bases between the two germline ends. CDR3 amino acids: CASSVEGGGGVAFF. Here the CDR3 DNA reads TGTGCCAGCAGCGTAGAGGGCGGAGGGGGGGTAGCTTTCTTT.

The CDR3, as DNA: TGCGCCAGCAGCTTCACAGATACGCAGTATTTT. Protein product: CASSFTDTQYF. V is TRBV5-1 and J is TRBJ2-3; no reliable D call. Trimming left V 2 bases short and J 2 bases short, with 0 bases between. The CDR3 runs 11 residues. CDR1 and CDR2 from the germline V gene are SGHRS and YFSETQ.

CDR3 bases: TGTGCCAGCAGGCGGGACAGGGAGTCCGAGCAGTACTTC. Translating it yields CASRRDRESEQYF. The chain has TRBV6-6 and TRBJ2-7, with 9 bases identical to TRBD1. The CDR3 is 13 amino acids. Germline assignment: CDR1 MNHNY and CDR2 SVGAGI (reference sequence). The V gene end was trimmed by 6 bases and the J gene end by 6 bases; junction bases not matched to a gene: 6.

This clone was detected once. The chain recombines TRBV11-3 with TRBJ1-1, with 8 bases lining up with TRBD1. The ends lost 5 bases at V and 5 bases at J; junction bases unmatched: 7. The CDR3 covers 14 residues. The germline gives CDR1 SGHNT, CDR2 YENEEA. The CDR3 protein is CASSPTGEGTEAFF. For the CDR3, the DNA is TGTGCCAGCAGCCCGACAGGGGAGGGGACTGAAGCTTTCTTT.

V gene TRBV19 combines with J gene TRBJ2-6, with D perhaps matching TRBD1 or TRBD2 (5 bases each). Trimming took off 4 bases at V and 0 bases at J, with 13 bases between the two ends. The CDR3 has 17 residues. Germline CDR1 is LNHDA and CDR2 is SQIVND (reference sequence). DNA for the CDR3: TGTGCCAGTAGTAATCGGGCAGGGACCTCTGGGGCCAACGTCCTGACTTTC. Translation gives CASSNRAGTSGANVLTF.

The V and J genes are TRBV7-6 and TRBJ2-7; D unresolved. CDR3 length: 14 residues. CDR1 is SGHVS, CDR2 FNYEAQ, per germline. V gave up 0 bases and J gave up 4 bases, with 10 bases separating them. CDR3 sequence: CASSLALAGYEQYF. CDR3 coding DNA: TGTGCCAGCAGCTTAGCGTTGGCAGGTTACGAGCAGTACTTC. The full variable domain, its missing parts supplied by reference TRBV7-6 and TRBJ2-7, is GAGVSQSPRYKVTKRGQDVALRCDPISGHVSLYWYRQALGQGPEFLTYFNYEAQQDKSGLPNDRFSAERPEGSISTLTIQRTEQRDSAMYRCASSLALAGYEQYFGPGTRLTVT.

For the CDR3, the DNA is TGTGCCAGTAGTATAGCCGGGGAGCTGTTTTTT. Translating it yields CASSIAGELFF. The chain uses TRBV19 and TRBJ2-2; D is uncertain. The germline gives CDR1 LNHDA, CDR2 SQIVND (reference sequence). There are 11 residues in the CDR3. Trimming removed 1 base at V and 6 bases at J, with 0 bases between.

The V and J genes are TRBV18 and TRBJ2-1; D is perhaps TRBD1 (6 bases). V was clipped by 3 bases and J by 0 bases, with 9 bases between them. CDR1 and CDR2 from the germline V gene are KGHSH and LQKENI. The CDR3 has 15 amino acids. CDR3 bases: TGTGCCAGCTCACCCCAGGGGTACTCCTACAATGAGCAGTTCTTC. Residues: CASSPQGYSYNEQFF.

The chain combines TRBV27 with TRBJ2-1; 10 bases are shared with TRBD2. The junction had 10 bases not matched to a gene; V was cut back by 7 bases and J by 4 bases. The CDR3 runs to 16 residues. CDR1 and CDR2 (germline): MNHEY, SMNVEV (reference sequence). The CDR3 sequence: CASNTSGIYSYNEQFF. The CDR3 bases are TGTGCCAGCAATACTAGCGGGATTTACTCATACAATGAGCAGTTCTTC.

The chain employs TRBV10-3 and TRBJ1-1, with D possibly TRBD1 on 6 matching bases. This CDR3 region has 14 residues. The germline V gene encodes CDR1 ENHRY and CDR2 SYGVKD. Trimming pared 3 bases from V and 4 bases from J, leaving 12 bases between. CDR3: CAISDQGRGTEAFF. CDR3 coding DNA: TGTGCCATCAGTGATCAGGGGAGAGGCACTGAAGCTTTCTTT.

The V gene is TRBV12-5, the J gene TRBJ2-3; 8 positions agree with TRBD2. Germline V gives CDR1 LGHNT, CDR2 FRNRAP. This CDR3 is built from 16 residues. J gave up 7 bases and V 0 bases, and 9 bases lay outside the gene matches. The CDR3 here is CASGLVLSSGYHTQYF. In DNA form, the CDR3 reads TGTGCTAGTGGTTTGGTATTGTCTAGCGGGTACCATACGCAGTATTTT.

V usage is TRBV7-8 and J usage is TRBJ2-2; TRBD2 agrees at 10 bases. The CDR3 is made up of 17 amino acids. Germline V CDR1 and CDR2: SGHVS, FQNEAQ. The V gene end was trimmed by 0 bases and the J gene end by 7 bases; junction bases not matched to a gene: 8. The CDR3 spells CASSLASSGSSNGELFF. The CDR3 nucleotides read TGTGCCAGCAGCTTAGCTTCTAGCGGGAGTTCGAACGGGGAGCTGTTTTTT.